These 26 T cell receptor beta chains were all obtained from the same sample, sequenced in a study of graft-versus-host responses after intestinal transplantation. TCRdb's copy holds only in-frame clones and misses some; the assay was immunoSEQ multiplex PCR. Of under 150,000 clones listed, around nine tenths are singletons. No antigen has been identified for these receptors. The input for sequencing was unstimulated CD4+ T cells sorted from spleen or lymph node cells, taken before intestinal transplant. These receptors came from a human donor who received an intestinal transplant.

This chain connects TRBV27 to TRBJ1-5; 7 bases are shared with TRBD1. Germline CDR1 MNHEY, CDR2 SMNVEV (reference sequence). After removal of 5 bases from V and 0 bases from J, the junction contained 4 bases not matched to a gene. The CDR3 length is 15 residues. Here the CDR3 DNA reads TGTGCCAGCAGTGCGGGACAGTATAGCAATCAGCCCCAGCATTTT. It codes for CASSAGQYSNQPQHF.

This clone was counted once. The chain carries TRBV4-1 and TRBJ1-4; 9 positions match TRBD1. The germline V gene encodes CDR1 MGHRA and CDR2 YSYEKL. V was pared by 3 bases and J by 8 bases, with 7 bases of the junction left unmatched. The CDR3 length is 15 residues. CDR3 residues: CASSQGDRDGEKLFF. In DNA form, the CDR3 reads TGCGCCAGCAGCCAGGGGGACAGGGATGGCGAAAAACTGTTTTTT.

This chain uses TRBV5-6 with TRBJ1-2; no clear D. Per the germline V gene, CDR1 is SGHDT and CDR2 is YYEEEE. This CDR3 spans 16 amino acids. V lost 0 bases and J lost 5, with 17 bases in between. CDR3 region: CASSLDRGRSPYGYTF. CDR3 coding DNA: TGTGCCAGCAGCTTGGACCGGGGTCGTTCACCATATGGCTACACCTTC.

CDR3 in amino acids: CASSWGAGELFF. DNA of the CDR3: TGTGCCAGCAGCTGGGGCGCCGGGGAGCTGTTTTTT. The V gene is TRBV5-8, the J gene TRBJ2-2, with TRBD1 as a possible D gene (5 bases). The germline V gene encodes CDR1 SGHTS and CDR2 YDEGEE. The CDR3 sequence is 12 residues long. The V gene lost 3 bases and the J gene lost 6 bases, with 6 bases spanning the gap.

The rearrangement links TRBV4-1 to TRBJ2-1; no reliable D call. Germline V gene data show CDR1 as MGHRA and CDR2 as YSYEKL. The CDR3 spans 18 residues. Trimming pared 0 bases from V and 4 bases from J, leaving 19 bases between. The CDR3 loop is CASSQDFNPRRGYNEQFF. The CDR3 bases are TGCGCCAGCAGCCAAGATTTTAATCCTAGGCGAGGATACAATGAGCAGTTCTTC.

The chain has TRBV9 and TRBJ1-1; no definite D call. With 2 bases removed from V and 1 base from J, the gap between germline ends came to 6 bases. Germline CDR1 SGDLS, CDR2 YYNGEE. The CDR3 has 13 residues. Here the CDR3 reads CASSVLRNTEAFF. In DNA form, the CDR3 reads TGTGCCAGCAGCGTTCTCAGGAACACTGAAGCTTTCTTT.

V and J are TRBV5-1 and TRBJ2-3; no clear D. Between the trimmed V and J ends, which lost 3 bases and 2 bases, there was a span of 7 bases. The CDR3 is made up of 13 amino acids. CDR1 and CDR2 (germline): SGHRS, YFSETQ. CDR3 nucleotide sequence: TGCGCCAGCAGCTGGACGTACACAGATACGCAGTATTTT. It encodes CASSWTYTDTQYF. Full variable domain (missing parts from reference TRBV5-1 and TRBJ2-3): KAGVTQTPRYLIKTRGQQVTLSCSPISGHRSVSWYQQTPGQGLQFLFEYFSETQRNKGNFPGRFSGRQFSNSRSEMNVSTLELGDSALYLCASSWTYTDTQYFGPGTRLTVL.

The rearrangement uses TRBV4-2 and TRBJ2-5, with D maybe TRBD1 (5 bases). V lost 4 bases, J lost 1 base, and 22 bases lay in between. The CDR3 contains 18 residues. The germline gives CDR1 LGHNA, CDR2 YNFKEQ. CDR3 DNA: TGTGCCAGCAGCCGAACTTTTGGGCAGGGTGGGTCCCAAGAGACCCAGTACTTC. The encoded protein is CASSRTFGQGGSQETQYF.

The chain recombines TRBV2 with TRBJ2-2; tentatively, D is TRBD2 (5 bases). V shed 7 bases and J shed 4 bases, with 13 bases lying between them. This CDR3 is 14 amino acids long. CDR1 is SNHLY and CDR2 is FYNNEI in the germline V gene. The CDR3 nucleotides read TGTGCCAGCAAGGAGGAAGAAGGCACCGGGGAGCTGTTTTTT. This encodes CASKEEEGTGELFF.

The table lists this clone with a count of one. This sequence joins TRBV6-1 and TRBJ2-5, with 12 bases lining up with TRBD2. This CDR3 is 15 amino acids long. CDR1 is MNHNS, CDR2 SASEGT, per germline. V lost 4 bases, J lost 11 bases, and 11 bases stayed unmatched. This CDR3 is CASSGTSGGSREQYF. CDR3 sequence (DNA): TGTGCCAGCAGTGGAACTAGCGGGGGGTCTAGGGAGCAGTACTTC.

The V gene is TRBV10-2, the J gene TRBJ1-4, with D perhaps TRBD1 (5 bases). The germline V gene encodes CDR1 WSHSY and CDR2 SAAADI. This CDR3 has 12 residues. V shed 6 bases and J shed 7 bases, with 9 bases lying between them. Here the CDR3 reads CASSDSVEKLFF. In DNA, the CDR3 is TGCGCCAGCAGCGACAGTGTTGAAAAACTGTTTTTT.

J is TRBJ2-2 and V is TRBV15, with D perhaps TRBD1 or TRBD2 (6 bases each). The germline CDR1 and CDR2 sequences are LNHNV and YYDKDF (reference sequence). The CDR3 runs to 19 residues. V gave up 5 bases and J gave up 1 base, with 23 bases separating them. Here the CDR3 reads CATSGDGGPSIKNTGELFF. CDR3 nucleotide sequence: TGTGCCACCAGCGGGGACGGGGGCCCCTCGATTAAGAACACCGGGGAGCTGTTTTTT. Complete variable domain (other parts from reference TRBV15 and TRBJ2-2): DAMVIQNPRYQVTQFGKPVTLSCSQTLNHNVMYWYQQKSSQAPKLLFHYYDKDFNNEADTPDNFQSRRPNTSFCFLDIRSPGLGDTAMYLCATSGDGGPSIKNTGELFFGEGSRLTVL.

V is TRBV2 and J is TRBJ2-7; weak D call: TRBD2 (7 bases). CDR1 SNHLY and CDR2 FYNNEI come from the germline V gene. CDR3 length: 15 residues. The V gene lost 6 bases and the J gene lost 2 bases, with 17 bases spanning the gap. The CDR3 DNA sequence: TGTGCCAGCAGCCTTAGTACAGGGAGGGCCTACGAGCAGTACTTC. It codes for CASSLSTGRAYEQYF.

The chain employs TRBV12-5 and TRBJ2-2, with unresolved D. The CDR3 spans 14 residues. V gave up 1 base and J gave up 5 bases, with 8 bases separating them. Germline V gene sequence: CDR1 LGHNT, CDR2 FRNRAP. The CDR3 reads CASGLGVRTGELFF. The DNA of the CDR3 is TGTGCTAGTGGTTTGGGTGTCCGAACCGGGGAGCTGTTTTTT.

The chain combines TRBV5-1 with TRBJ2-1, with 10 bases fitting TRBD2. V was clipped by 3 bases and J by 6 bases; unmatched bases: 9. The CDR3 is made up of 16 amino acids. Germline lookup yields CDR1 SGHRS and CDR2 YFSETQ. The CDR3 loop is CASSYLSGGAGNEQFF. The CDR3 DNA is TGCGCCAGCAGCTATCTAAGCGGGGGGGCTGGCAATGAGCAGTTCTTC.

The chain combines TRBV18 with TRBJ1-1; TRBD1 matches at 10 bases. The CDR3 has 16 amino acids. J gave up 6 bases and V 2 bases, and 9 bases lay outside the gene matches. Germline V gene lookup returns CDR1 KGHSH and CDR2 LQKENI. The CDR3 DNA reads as TGTGCCAGCTCACCAGAGTCGACAGGGGGCATCGCTGAAGCTTTCTTT. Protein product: CASSPESTGGIAEAFF. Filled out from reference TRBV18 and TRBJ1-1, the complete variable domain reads NAGVMQNPRHLVRRRGQEARLRCSPMKGHSHVYWYRQLPEEGLKFMVYLQKENIIDESGMPKERFSAEFPKEGPSILRIQQVVRGDSAAYFCASSPESTGGIAEAFFGQGTRLTVV.

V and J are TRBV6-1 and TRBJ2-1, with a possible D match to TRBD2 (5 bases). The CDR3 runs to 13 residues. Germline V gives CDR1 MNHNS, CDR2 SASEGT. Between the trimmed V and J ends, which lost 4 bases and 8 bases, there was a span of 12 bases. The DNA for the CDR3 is TGTGCCAGCAGTGTCGGACTCTTAGATGAGCAGTTCTTC. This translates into CASSVGLLDEQFF.

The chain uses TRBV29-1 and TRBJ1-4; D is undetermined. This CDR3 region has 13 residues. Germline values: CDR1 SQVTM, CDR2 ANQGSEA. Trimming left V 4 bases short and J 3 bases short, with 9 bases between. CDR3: CSVGASSNEKLFF. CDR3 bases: TGCAGCGTTGGGGCCAGTTCTAATGAAAAACTGTTTTTT.

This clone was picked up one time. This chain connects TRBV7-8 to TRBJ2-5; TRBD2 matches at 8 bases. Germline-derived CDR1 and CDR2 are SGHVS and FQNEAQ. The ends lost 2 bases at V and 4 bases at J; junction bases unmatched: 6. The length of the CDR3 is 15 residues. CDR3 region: CASSLNSGGGETQYF. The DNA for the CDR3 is TGTGCCAGCAGCTTAAATTCGGGGGGGGGAGAGACCCAGTACTTC.

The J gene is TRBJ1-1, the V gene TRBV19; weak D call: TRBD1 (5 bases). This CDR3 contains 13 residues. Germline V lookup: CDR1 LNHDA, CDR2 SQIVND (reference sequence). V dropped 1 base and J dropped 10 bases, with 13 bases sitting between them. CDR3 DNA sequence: TGTGCCAGTAGTATAGGCCCCTTTCAGGGAGCTTTCTTT. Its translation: CASSIGPFQGAFF.

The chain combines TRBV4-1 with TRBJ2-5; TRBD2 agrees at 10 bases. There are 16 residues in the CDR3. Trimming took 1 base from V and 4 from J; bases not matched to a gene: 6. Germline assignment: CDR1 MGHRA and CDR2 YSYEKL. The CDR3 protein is CASSQGLAGDGETQYF. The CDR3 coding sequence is TGCGCCAGCAGCCAAGGTCTAGCGGGGGATGGAGAGACCCAGTACTTC.

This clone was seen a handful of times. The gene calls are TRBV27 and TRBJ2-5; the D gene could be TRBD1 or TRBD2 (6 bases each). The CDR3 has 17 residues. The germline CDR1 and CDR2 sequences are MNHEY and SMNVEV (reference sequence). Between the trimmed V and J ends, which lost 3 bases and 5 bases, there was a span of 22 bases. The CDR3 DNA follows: TGTGCCAGCAGTTTGCCGGGGGCAGGGGTTGATCGGGAGACCCAGTACTTC. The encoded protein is CASSLPGAGVDRETQYF.

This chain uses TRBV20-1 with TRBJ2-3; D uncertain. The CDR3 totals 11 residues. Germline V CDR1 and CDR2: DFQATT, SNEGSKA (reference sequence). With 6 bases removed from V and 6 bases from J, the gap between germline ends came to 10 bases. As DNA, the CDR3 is TGCAGTGCCGAGACCGGGGATACGCAGTATTTT. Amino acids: CSAETGDTQYF.

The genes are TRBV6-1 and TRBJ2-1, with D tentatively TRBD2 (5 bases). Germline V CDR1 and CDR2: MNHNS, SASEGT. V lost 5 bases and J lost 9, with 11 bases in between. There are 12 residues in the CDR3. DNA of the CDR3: TGTGCCAGCAGTCAATTGGAGGTTGAGCAGTTCTTC. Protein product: CASSQLEVEQFF.

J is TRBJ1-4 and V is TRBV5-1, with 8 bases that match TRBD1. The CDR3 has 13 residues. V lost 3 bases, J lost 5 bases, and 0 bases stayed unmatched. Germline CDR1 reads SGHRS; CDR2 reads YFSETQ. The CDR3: CASSYRGNEKLFF. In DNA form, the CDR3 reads TGCGCCAGCAGCTACAGGGGGAATGAAAAACTGTTTTTT.

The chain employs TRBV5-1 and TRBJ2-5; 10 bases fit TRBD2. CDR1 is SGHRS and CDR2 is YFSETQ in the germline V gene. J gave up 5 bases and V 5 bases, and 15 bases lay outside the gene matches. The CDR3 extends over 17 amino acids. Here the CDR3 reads CASSTSGTTGSFETQYF. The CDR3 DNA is TGCGCCAGCAGTACTAGCGGGACCACCGGGTCTTTCGAGACCCAGTACTTC.